The rows below give T cell receptor beta chains drawn from one sample of a study of cytomegalovirus exposure and HLA in healthy donors. Produced via immunoSEQ multiplex PCR; TCRdb's table is partial and in-frame only. The repertoire holds over 140,000 clones, 80% seen once, with over 2% in the top ten. Sequences were obtained from PBMCs. Receptor source: a man aged 45 to 65 in good health and CMV-seronegative. CDR3s leave out the opening cysteine and the closing phenylalanine or tryptophan. D genes are given only for firm matches.

v_call d_call cdr3_aa
TRBV5-1 TRBD1 ASSLDRGINEQY
TRBV11-3 - ASSPGGRGSRLNTEAF
TRBV5-6 TRBD2 ASSRTTGGGDTQY
TRBV30 TRBD1 AWSPRDRGSEAF
TRBV28 - ASSLQNFRRANEQF
TRBV7-2 - ASSQMMAGQPQH
TRBV19 - ASSIRVEGTEAF
TRBV30 TRBD2 AWSVTGGGVGEQY
TRBV11-2 - ASSPPGTYREQY
TRBV30 - AWSVETNTEAF
TRBV28 TRBD1 ASNPLQGAYSNQPQH
TRBV30 TRBD2 AWRSGGAKF
TRBV6-5 TRBD2 ASSFKPGLRSDTQY
TRBV15 TRBD2 ATSRDGGRLAELTDTQY
TRBV25-1 TRBD1 ASSDDGTGSVGDGYT
TRBV7-9 - ASSFSTGTEAF
TRBV19 TRBD2 ASSISGRGPLSTDTQY
TRBV28 - ASSLQETNEKLF
TRBV11-3 TRBD1 ASSPGTGGRNSPLH
TRBV7-2 - ASSMDWNTEAF
TRBV5-1 - ASSPSPNQPQH
TRBV6-1 - ASNDYTTQETQY
TRBV27 - ASSLQGMNTEAF
TRBV11-2 - ASSLNGRANTEAF
TRBV5-4 - ASSRGLDSYEQY
TRBV28 TRBD1 ASSLFPTGESYEQY
TRBV19 TRBD1 ASSIGQVYGYT
TRBV6-1 - ASSSGRVGNQPQH
TRBV5-5 - ASSLSRGSNEQF
TRBV5-4 - ASRPNRERGYGYT
TRBV18 - ASSPLDSGYNEQF
TRBV28 TRBD1 ASSTGDYGYT
TRBV2 TRBD1 ASRTGQGVIYEQY
TRBV7-9 TRBD2 ASSLEEAGGPKTQY
TRBV19 - ASSIQGWGANEKLF
TRBV7-9 - ASSLGAGNEKLF
TRBV5-4 - ASSTGQFNEKLF
TRBV27 TRBD2 ASQSLHKSAGDLPDEQF
TRBV7-8 - ASSSHETNEKLF
TRBV11-3 TRBD1 ASSLDQRTGKETQY
TRBV5-6 TRBD1 ASSPRTGAGEKLF
TRBV11-2 - ASSSIHTGLAKNIQY
TRBV28 - ASSLPRDSGRPEAF
TRBV30 - AWSQGWNEQF
TRBV5-1 - ASSLRRGEGTNEKLF
TRBV6-1 TRBD2 ASSVASGGYEQY
TRBV7-2 TRBD2 ASSLAWVERGGRNEQF
TRBV27 - ASSSDRRVSPLH
TRBV7-9 TRBD1 ASSSSTGDYGYT
TRBV5-1 - ASSLALTGGNTIY
TRBV6-1 TRBD1 ASRPTGGRGNEAF
TRBV19 - ASSIEDSGYGYT
TRBV2 - ASSAMSSIPYEQY
TRBV9 TRBD2 ASSDSVESWAGAYSGANVLT
TRBV6-1 - ASSEARTARYSNQPQH